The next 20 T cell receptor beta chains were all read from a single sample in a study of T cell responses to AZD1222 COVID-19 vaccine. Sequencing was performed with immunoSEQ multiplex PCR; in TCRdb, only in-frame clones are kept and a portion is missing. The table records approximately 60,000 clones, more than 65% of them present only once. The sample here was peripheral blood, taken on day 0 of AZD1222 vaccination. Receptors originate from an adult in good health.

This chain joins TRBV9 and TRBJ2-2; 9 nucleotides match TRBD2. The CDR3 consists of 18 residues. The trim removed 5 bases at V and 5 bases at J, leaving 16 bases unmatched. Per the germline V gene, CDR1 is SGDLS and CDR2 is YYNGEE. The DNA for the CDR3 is TGTGCCAGCAGTTTTAGGGCGGCGGGAGGGCCAGATACCGGGGAGCTGTTTTTT. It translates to CASSFRAAGGPDTGELFF.

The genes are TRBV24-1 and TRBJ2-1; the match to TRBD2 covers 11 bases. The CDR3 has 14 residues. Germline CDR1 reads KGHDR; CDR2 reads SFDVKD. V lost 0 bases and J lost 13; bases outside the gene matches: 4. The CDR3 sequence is CATSDLTSGSDQFF. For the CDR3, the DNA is TGTGCCACCAGTGATTTGACTAGCGGGAGTGATCAGTTCTTC.

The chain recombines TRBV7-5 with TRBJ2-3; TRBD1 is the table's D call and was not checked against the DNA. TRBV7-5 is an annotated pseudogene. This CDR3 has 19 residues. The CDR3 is CVRSLATYRARQREDTQYF. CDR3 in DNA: TGTGTCAGAAGCTTAGCAACGTACAGGGCACGGCAACGTGAAGATACGCAGTATTTT.

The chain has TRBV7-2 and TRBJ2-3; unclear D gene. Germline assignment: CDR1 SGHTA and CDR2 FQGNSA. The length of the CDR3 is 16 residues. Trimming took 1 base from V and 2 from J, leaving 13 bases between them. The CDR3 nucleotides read TGTGCCAGCAGCTTAGTTCTTTGGAGACCCACAGATACGCAGTATTTT. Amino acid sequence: CASSLVLWRPTDTQYF.

Here the CDR3 reads CASSFGTPPSYEQYF. In DNA form, the CDR3 reads TGTGCCAGCAGCTTCGGGACTCCTCCCTCCTACGAGCAGTACTTC. The chain has TRBV7-2 and TRBJ2-7; D possibly corresponds to TRBD2 (6 bases). Trimming cost V 3 bases and J 0 bases, with 12 bases left between them. The CDR3 consists of 15 residues. Per germline, CDR1 SGHTA and CDR2 FQGNSA.

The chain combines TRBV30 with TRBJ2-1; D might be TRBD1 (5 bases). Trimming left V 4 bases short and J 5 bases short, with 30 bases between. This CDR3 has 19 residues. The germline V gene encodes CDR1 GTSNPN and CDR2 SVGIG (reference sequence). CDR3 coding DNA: TGTGCCTGGACCTCTCATAGGGGCTCAGGGATGGCCCGGGACAATGAGCAGTTCTTC. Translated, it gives CAWTSHRGSGMARDNEQFF.

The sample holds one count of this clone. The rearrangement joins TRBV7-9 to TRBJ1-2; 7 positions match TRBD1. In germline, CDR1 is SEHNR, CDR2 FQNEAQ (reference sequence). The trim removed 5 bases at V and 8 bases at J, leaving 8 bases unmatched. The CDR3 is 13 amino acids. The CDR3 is CASSTTGAGGYTF. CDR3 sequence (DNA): TGTGCCAGCAGCACCACAGGGGCGGGAGGCTACACCTTC.

This CDR3 is CASSRLGAYEQYF. The CDR3 nucleotides are TGTGCCAGCAGCAGACTAGGGGCCTACGAGCAGTACTTC. The chain is built from TRBV28 and TRBJ2-7; a possible D gene is TRBD2 (6 bases). CDR3 length: 13 residues. CDR1 and CDR2 from the germline V gene are MDHEN and SYDVKM. V was clipped by 6 bases and J by 2 bases, with 11 bases between them.

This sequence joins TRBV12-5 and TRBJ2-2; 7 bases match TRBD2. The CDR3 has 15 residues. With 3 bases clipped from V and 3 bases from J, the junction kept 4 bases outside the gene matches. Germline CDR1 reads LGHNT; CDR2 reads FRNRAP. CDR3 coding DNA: TGTGCTAGTGGTTTAGGGACTACCTACACCGGGGAGCTGTTTTTT. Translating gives CASGLGTTYTGELFF.

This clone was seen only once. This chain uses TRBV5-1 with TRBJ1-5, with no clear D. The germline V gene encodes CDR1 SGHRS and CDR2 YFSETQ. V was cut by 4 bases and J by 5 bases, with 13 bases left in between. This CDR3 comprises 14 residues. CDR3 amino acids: CASSLDGKDQPQHF. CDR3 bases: TGCGCCAGCAGCCTAGACGGTAAAGATCAGCCCCAGCATTTT. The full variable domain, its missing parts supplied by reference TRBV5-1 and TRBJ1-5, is KAGVTQTPRYLIKTRGQQVTLSCSPISGHRSVSWYQQTPGQGLQFLFEYFSETQRNKGNFPGRFSGRQFSNSRSEMNVSTLELGDSALYLCASSLDGKDQPQHFGDGTRLSIL.

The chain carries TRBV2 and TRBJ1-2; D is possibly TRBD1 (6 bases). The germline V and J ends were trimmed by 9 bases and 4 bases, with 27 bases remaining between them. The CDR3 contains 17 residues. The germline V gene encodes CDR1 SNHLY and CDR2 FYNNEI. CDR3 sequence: CASMHLTGTPPRYGYTF. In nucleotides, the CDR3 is TGTGCCAGTATGCACTTGACGGGGACACCACCACGCTATGGCTACACCTTC.

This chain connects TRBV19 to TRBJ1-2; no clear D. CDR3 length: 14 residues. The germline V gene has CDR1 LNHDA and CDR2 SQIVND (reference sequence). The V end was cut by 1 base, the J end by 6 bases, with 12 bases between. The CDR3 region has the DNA TGTGCCAGTAGTATAGTTAATCGTCTTAATGGCTACACCTTC. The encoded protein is CASSIVNRLNGYTF.

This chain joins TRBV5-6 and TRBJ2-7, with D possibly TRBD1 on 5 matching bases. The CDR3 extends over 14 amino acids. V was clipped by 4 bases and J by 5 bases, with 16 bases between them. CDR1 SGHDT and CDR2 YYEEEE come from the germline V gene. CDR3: CASSPRATFHEQYV. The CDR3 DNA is TGTGCCAGCAGCCCCAGGGCAACGTTCCACGAGCAGTACGTC.

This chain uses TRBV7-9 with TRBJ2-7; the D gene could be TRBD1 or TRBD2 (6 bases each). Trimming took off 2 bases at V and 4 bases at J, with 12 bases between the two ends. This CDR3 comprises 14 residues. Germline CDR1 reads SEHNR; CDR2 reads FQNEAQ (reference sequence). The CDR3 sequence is CASSLWGAVYEQYF. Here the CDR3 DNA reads TGTGCCAGCAGCTTATGGGGGGCGGTGTACGAGCAGTACTTC. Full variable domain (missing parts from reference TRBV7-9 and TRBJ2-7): DTGVSQNPRHKITKRGQNVTFRCDPISEHNRLYWYRQTLGQGPEFLTYFQNEAQLEKSRLLSDRFSAERPKGSFSTLEIQRTEQGDSAMYLCASSLWGAVYEQYFGPGTRLTVT.

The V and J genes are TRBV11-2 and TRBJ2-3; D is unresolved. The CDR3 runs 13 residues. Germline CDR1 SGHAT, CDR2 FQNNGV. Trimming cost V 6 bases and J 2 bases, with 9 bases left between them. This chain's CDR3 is CASSLWTTDTQYF. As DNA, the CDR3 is TGTGCCAGCAGTTTGTGGACCACAGATACGCAGTATTTT.

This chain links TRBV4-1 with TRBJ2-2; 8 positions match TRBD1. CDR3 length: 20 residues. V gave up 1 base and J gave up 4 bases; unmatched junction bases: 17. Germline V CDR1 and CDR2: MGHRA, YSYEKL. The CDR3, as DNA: TGCGCCAGCAGCCAAGGGGTGGGACAGGCTCGTTTGAGGGGCACCGGGGAGCTGTTTTTT. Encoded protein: CASSQGVGQARLRGTGELFF.

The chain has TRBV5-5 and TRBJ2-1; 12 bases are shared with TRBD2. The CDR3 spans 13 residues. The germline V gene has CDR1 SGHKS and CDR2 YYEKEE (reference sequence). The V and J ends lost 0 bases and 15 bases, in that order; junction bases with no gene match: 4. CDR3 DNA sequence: TGTGCCAGCAGCTTGGGACTAGCGGGAGACCTGTTCTTC. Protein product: CASSLGLAGDLFF.

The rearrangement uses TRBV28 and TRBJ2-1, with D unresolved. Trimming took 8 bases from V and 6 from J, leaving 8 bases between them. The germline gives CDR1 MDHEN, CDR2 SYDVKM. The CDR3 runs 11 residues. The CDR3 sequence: CASASVNEQFF. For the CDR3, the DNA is TGTGCCAGCGCAAGTGTCAATGAGCAGTTCTTC.

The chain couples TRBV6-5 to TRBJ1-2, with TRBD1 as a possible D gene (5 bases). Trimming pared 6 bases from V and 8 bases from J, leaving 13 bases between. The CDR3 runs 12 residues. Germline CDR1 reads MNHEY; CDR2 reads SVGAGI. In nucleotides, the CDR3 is TGTGCCAGCAGATTCCAGGGAGGGGGCTACACCTTC. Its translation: CASRFQGGGYTF.

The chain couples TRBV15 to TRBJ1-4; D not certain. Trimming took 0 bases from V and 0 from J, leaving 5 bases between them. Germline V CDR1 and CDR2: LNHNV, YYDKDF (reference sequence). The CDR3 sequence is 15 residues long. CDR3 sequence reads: CATSRDQTTNEKLFF. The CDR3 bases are TGTGCCACCAGCAGAGACCAGACAACTAATGAAAAACTGTTTTTT. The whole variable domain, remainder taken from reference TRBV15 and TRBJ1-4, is DAMVIQNPRYQVTQFGKPVTLSCSQTLNHNVMYWYQQKSSQAPKLLFHYYDKDFNNEADTPDNFQSRRPNTSFCFLDIRSPGLGDTAMYLCATSRDQTTNEKLFFGSGTQLSVL.